The 5 T cell receptor beta chains given below trace back to one sample, sequenced in a study of T-cell memory formation after mild COVID-19. Each CDR3 protein is one row after TCRdb ran MiXCR on the 5' RACE reads. The sample holds around 130,000 distinct CDR3 sequences, 14% to 15% seen once. Source material: PBMCs or a T cell subset sorted from them (not recorded which). Receptor source: an adult woman who had mild COVID-19 (a few samples of this study predate the infection). Cell type and time point are not known.

The chain combines TRBV12-3 or TRBV12-4 with TRBJ1-1; 9 bases line up with TRBD1. Trimming took 6 bases from V and 7 from J; bases not matched to a gene: 18. This CDR3 region has 17 residues. The CDR3 sequence: CASSPPRTGVGQDEAFF. CDR3 sequence (DNA): TGTGCCAGCAGCCCCCCCCGGACAGGGGTCGGACAAGATGAAGCTTTCTTT.

This clonotype was observed many times. The chain has TRBV7-9 and TRBJ2-3; 9 nucleotides agree with TRBD2. The CDR3 is 15 amino acids. Germline loops: CDR1 SEHNR, CDR2 FQNEAQ (reference sequence). Trimming removed 3 bases from V and 6 bases from J; junction bases left unmatched: 7. This CDR3 reads CASSFPTSGFDTQYF. The CDR3 DNA is TGTGCCAGCAGCTTCCCGACTAGCGGATTCGATACGCAGTATTTT. Full variable domain (outside the CDR3, taken from reference TRBV7-9 and TRBJ2-3): DTGVSQNPRHKITKRGQNVTFRCDPISEHNRLYWYRQTLGQGPEFLTYFQNEAQLEKSRLLSDRFSAERPKGSFSTLEIQRTEQGDSAMYLCASSFPTSGFDTQYFGPGTRLTVL.

This chain connects TRBV4-1 to TRBJ2-3; 12 bases agree with TRBD2. V shed 1 base and J 0 bases; nucleotides not matched to a gene: 8. The CDR3 loop spans 19 amino acids. Germline CDR1 reads MGHRA; CDR2 reads YSYEKL. In nucleotides, the CDR3 is TGCGCCAGCAGCCAAGGACTAGCGGGGGTGGGGACAAGCACAGATACGCAGTATTTT. As protein: CASSQGLAGVGTSTDTQYF.

This clonotype was observed a handful of times. The rearrangement uses TRBV12-3 or TRBV12-4 and TRBJ2-1; TRBD2 matches 9 bases. The CDR3 totals 15 residues. The V and J ends lost 6 bases and 2 bases, in that order; junction bases with no gene match: 5. The CDR3 coding sequence is TGTGCCAGCAGGGATACTAGCGGGCCCTACAATGAGCAGTTCTTC. Amino acid sequence: CASRDTSGPYNEQFF.

This clonotype showed up just a few times. The genes are TRBV12-3 or TRBV12-4 and TRBJ2-5, with D tentatively TRBD1 (5 bases). Trimming left V 6 bases short and J 5 bases short, with 19 bases between. The CDR3 consists of 15 residues. DNA for the CDR3: TGTGCCAGCAGGCCCGGACACCCTTCAGGGGAGACCCAGTACTTC. Translated: CASRPGHPSGETQYF.